This T cell receptor beta chain originates from a study of cytomegalovirus exposure and HLA in healthy donors. Study-level findings and limits: Associated with cytomegalovirus, according to the listing, were about 160 TCR beta chains.

As to this clone: Its antigen is currently unknown.

The PCR used 60 Vbeta and 13 Jbeta primers. Original processing methods: Counted up in a later analysis, unique TCR beta chains came to about 80 million, with around 10 million shared. Clones were sequenced by immunoSEQ multiplex PCR, and TCRdb holds only the in-frame ones, with some missing. The V and J calls and clone size come from that table; D and trimming were worked out from the DNA. The sample contains around 150,000 clones, 76% of which appear only once. CDR1 and CDR2 (germline): MGHRA, YSYEKL. The length of the CDR3 is 15 residues. Trimming left V 1 base short and J 0 bases short, with 10 bases between.

This receptor was taken from a female donor in good health and CMV-seropositive. Input material: PBMCs. The chain is built from TRBV4-1 and TRBJ2-7; no clear D. CDR3 region: CASSQGRGFSYEQYF. The CDR3 region has the DNA TGCGCCAGCAGCCAAGGACGAGGTTTCTCCTACGAGCAGTACTTC.